This T cell receptor (beta chain) was documented in a study of CD8+CD57+ T cells in acquired aplastic anemia. This clonotype was seen ten or more times. Genomic DNA templated the TCR beta VDJ and CDR3 profiling. TCRdb recomputed calls from the reads with MiXCR, one row per CDR3 protein. This sample has some 140,000 distinct CDR3 sequences, with roughly 40% found just once. The material sequenced was sorted CD4+, CD8+, or CD8+CD57+ T cells (not recorded which) from PBMCs. This TCR came from a human donor in good health, serving as a control.

The CDR3 region is CATSLSGGYNEQFF. The CDR3 nucleotides read TGTGCCACCAGTCTCTCAGGGGGCTACAATGAGCAGTTCTTC. The chain combines TRBV24-1 with TRBJ2-1; 7 bases agree with TRBD1. V gave up 6 bases and J gave up 3 bases; unmatched junction bases: 4. CDR1 and CDR2 (germline): KGHDR, SFDVKD. This CDR3 region has 14 residues.